The next 25 T cell receptor beta chains were all read from a single sample in a study of T cells in Graves' hyperthyroidism and ophthalmopathy. Amplification targeted TCR beta CDR3 regions from RNA transcripts. During a first-round RT-PCR of the TCR CDR3, the HTBI primer set was used. TCRdb reprocessed the multiplex PCR reads with MiXCR, giving one entry per CDR3 protein. The sample holds approximately 560,000 distinct CDR3 sequences, 35% to 55% seen once. Sequences were obtained from peripheral blood or thyroid tissue (not recorded which). The receptors were sampled from a woman aged 18-29 years with Graves' hyperthyroidism.

The chain couples TRBV10-3 to TRBJ1-1; 10 bases line up with TRBD1. Germline lookup yields CDR1 ENHRY and CDR2 SYGVKD. The CDR3 consists of 14 residues. V lost 5 bases, J lost 3 bases, and 3 bases stayed unmatched. Here the CDR3 DNA reads TGTGCCATCAGTCCCGGGACAGGGGACACTGAAGCTTTCTTT. It translates to CAISPGTGDTEAFF.

This clonotype has a single count. One end of the junction varies from germline; a read error may be responsible. The V and J genes are TRBV20-1 and TRBJ1-2, with 11 bases matching TRBD1. The length of the CDR3 is 16 residues. Germline lookup yields CDR1 DFQATT and CDR2 SNEGSKA (reference sequence). CDR3 loop: CSATWTGGWSNYSYTF. The CDR3 DNA reads as TGCAGTGCTACCTGGACAGGGGGCTGGAGTAACTATAGCTACACCTTC.

The chain uses TRBV10-3 and TRBJ1-3; 7 bases agree with TRBD1. V gave up 11 bases and J gave up 2 bases; unmatched junction bases: 6. Germline V gene sequence: CDR1 ENHRY, CDR2 SYGVKD. This CDR3 has 13 residues. In DNA form, the CDR3 reads TGTGCCTCACAGGGGCAGGCTGGAAACACCATATATTTT. It yields the protein CASQGQAGNTIYF.

About this clonotype itself: This clone may be a read error of a much larger clone one base away. The chain links TRBV14 to TRBJ1-5; 7 nucleotides line up with TRBD1. The CDR3 covers 14 residues. Germline V CDR1 and CDR2: SGHDN, FVKESK. The CDR3 sequence: CVSSLTGSNQPQHF. For the CDR3, the DNA is TGTGTCAGCAGCCTGACAGGGTCCAATCAGCCCCAGCATTTT.

The rearrangement uses TRBV15 and TRBJ1-5, with no clear D. V dropped 0 bases and J dropped 0 bases, with 6 bases sitting between them. Germline CDR1 and CDR2: LNHNV and YYDKDF (reference sequence). The CDR3 loop spans 15 amino acids. CDR3 nucleotide sequence: TGTGCCACCAGCAGAGATGGGGTTAGCAATCAGCCCCAGCATTTT. It codes for CATSRDGVSNQPQHF.

This chain joins TRBV9 and TRBJ2-5, with TRBD2 as a possible D gene (5 bases). Germline V CDR1 and CDR2: SGDLS, YYNGEE. Trimming removed 2 bases at V and 9 bases at J, with 20 bases between. The CDR3 length is 15 residues. The CDR3: CASSVDGMYNQPQYF. CDR3 nucleotides: TGTGCCAGCAGCGTTGACGGGATGTACAATCAGCCCCAGTACTTC.

This clonotype was seen at least ten times. This chain joins TRBV7-9 and TRBJ1-5; TRBD1 matches 9 bases. V gave up 4 bases and J gave up 4 bases; unmatched junction bases: 2. Germline assignment: CDR1 SEHNR and CDR2 FQNEAQ (reference sequence). The CDR3 length is 14 residues. Here the CDR3 reads CASSWTGVNQPQHF. The CDR3 DNA follows: TGTGCCAGCAGCTGGACAGGGGTGAATCAGCCCCAGCATTTT.

A single count supports this clonotype. The chain recombines TRBV25-1 with TRBJ2-5; 11 nucleotides line up with TRBD2. The CDR3 contains 17 residues. Trimming at V came to 6 bases and at J to 5 bases, leaving 14 bases not matched to a gene. CDR1 and CDR2 (germline): MGHDK, SYGVNS. CDR3 in DNA: TGTGCCAGCAGCTTAGGAGAAGCTAGCGGGAGGAGTGAGACCCAGTACTTC. This sequence encodes CASSLGEASGRSETQYF.

This clonotype was observed many times. The chain has TRBV7-9 and TRBJ2-2, with a weak D call TRBD1 (6 bases). The CDR3 is 11 amino acids. With 8 bases removed from V and 6 bases from J, the gap between germline ends came to 7 bases. Germline CDR1 and CDR2: SEHNR and FQNEAQ (reference sequence). In nucleotides, the CDR3 is TGTGCCAGCGAGGGGGCCGGGGAGCTGTTTTTT. Translating gives CASEGAGELFF. Based on the CDR3 plus reference TRBV7-9 and TRBJ2-2, the full variable domain is DTGVSQNPRHKITKRGQNVTFRCDPISEHNRLYWYRQTLGQGPEFLTYFQNEAQLEKSRLLSDRFSAERPKGSFSTLEIQRTEQGDSAMYLCASEGAGELFFGEGSRLTVL.

The rearrangement joins TRBV7-9 to TRBJ1-4, with a tentative D call TRBD1 (6 bases). Trimming took off 0 bases at V and 3 bases at J, with 17 bases between the two ends. In germline, CDR1 is SEHNR, CDR2 FQNEAQ (reference sequence). The CDR3 length is 18 residues. The CDR3 loop reads CASSLALGLGGANEKLFF. The CDR3 DNA reads TGTGCCAGCAGCTTAGCGCTTGGCCTAGGGGGGGCTAATGAAAAACTGTTTTTT. The variable domain in full, completed from reference TRBV7-9 and TRBJ1-4, reads DTGVSQNPRHKITKRGQNVTFRCDPISEHNRLYWYRQTLGQGPEFLTYFQNEAQLEKSRLLSDRFSAERPKGSFSTLEIQRTEQGDSAMYLCASSLALGLGGANEKLFFGSGTQLSVL.

This clonotype occurred many times. The chain combines TRBV7-2 with TRBJ1-6; maybe TRBD1 (5 bases). Germline CDR1 reads SGHTA; CDR2 reads FQGNSA. CDR3 length equals 15 residues. Trimming stripped 1 base from V and 9 bases from J, with 13 bases between. CDR3 DNA: TGTGCCAGCAGCTTAGTGTCAGGGCCCCCTTCACCCCTCCACTTT. This codes for CASSLVSGPPSPLHF.

The chain links TRBV5-4 to TRBJ2-7; 10 bases are shared with TRBD2. Germline-derived CDR1 and CDR2 are SGHNT and YYREEE (reference sequence). The CDR3 consists of 12 residues. CDR3 bases: TGTGCCAGCAGCCAAGCCGGGACTAGCGCCGCTGTC. Residues: CASSQAGTSAAV.

This clonotype showed up many times. The V and J genes are TRBV25-1 and TRBJ1-1; D unclear. Trimming stripped 6 bases from V and 12 bases from J, with 20 bases between. The length of the CDR3 is 13 residues. The V gene's germline CDR1 is MGHDK and CDR2 SYGVNS. The CDR3: CASREGWVDAPFF. The CDR3, as DNA: TGTGCCAGCAGGGAGGGTTGGGTCGACGCGCCTTTCTTT.

The chain uses TRBV6-1 and TRBJ2-5; 9 bases agree with TRBD1. This CDR3 region has 15 residues. The germline V gene has CDR1 MNHNS and CDR2 SASEGT. The V segment lost 7 bases and the J segment 1 base; nucleotides outside the gene matches: 7. The CDR3: CASTPTGGFQETQYF. The CDR3 DNA sequence: TGTGCCAGCACCCCAACAGGGGGCTTCCAAGAGACCCAGTACTTC.

This rearrangement joins TRBV2 to TRBJ2-5; 11 nucleotides agree with TRBD2. V gave up 4 bases and J gave up 0 bases; unmatched junction bases: 4. The V gene's germline CDR1 is SNHLY and CDR2 FYNNEI. The CDR3 covers 16 residues. The CDR3 here is CASSAIAGGYQETQYF. The CDR3 coding sequence is TGTGCCAGCAGTGCCATAGCGGGAGGGTACCAAGAGACCCAGTACTTC.

The rearrangement joins TRBV29-1 to TRBJ1-2; 7 bases line up with TRBD1. Germline V gene data show CDR1 as SQVTM and CDR2 as ANQGSEA. The CDR3 sequence is 13 residues long. V lost 7 bases and J lost 8; bases outside the gene matches: 13. The CDR3 loop is CSGLLQGDKGYTF. Written as DNA, the CDR3 is TGCAGCGGACTTCTGCAGGGGGATAAAGGCTACACCTTC.

The genes are TRBV10-3 and TRBJ1-2; D remains unclear. The CDR3 covers 15 residues. Germline-derived CDR1 and CDR2 are ENHRY and SYGVKD. V was clipped by 2 bases and J by 6 bases, with 16 bases between them. The CDR3 protein is CAISEPSRGNDGYTF. The DNA of the CDR3 is TGTGCCATCAGTGAGCCTTCGAGAGGGAACGATGGCTACACCTTC.

The rearrangement uses TRBV10-3 and TRBJ1-5; a weak D match, TRBD1 (5 bases). The germline V gene encodes CDR1 ENHRY and CDR2 SYGVKD. V lost 3 bases and J 7 bases, leaving 13 bases between the germline ends. CDR3 length equals 14 residues. CDR3 in DNA: TGTGCCATCAGTGACAGGGCCGTCAAGCAGCCCCAGCATTTT. As protein: CAISDRAVKQPQHF.

This clonotype was seen many times. The V and J genes are TRBV15 and TRBJ1-4; maybe TRBD1 (5 bases). Germline loops: CDR1 LNHNV, CDR2 YYDKDF (reference sequence). The length of the CDR3 is 16 residues. Between the trimmed V and J ends, which lost 0 bases and 5 bases, there was a span of 13 bases. Written as DNA, the CDR3 is TGTGCCACCAGCAGAGATTGGCAGGGCTTAAATGAAAAACTGTTTTTT. Its translation is CATSRDWQGLNEKLFF.

The chain joins TRBV12-3 or TRBV12-4 to TRBJ2-3, with TRBD1 matching 9 bases. After removal of 3 bases from V and 1 base from J, the junction contained 5 bases not matched to a gene. This CDR3 has 16 amino acids. CDR3 in DNA: TGTGCCAGCAGTTTTCCCCGGACAGGGGGCACAGATACGCAGTATTTT. Its translation: CASSFPRTGGTDTQYF.

Notes on this clonotype: This may stem from a read error, because a much larger clone lies one nucleotide away. This likely comes from a read error, as the CDR3 has no conserved phenylalanine or tryptophan at its end. This chain uses TRBV29-1 with TRBJ1-5, with D possibly matching TRBD1 (5 bases). From germline, CDR1 is SQVTM and CDR2 ANQGSEA. This CDR3 spans 13 amino acids. V was pared by 6 bases and J by 0 bases, with 9 bases between. The CDR3 loop is CSVLGGSNQPQHL. CDR3 nucleotide sequence: TGCAGCGTCCTGGGGGGTAGCAATCAGCCCCAGCATCTT.

This clonotype was picked up a small number of times. CDR3 amino acids: CASSVAPELARSGNTIYF. In DNA form, the CDR3 reads TGTGCCAGCAGCGTAGCCCCCGAATTGGCAAGGTCTGGAAACACCATATATTTT. The chain links TRBV9 to TRBJ1-3; D gene uncertain. V was pared by 0 bases and J by 1 base, with 17 bases between. CDR1 is SGDLS and CDR2 is YYNGEE in the germline V gene. The CDR3 consists of 18 residues.

The chain recombines TRBV20-1 with TRBJ2-7; 8 bases map to TRBD1. V was pared by 0 bases and J by 3 bases, with 1 base of the junction left unmatched. Germline-derived CDR1 and CDR2 are DFQATT and SNEGSKA (reference sequence). This CDR3 has 13 residues. In DNA form, the CDR3 reads TGCAGTGCTAGAGAAGGGACAGGCTACGAGCAGTACTTC. It is translated as CSAREGTGYEQYF.

This clonotype was detected only once. V is TRBV25-1 and J is TRBJ2-2; 11 nucleotides match TRBD1. The CDR3 consists of 17 residues. Germline V gene lookup returns CDR1 MGHDK and CDR2 SYGVNS. V gave up 1 base and J gave up 8 bases; unmatched junction bases: 9. CDR3 coding DNA: TGTGCCAGCAGTGAATGGTGGACAGGGGGCCCAATGGGGGAGCTGTTTTTT. Translated: CASSEWWTGGPMGELFF.

The chain carries TRBV7-8 and TRBJ2-7; 11 positions match TRBD2. Unmatched junction bases numbered 9, after V lost 5 bases and J lost 0 bases. Germline-derived CDR1 and CDR2 are SGHVS and FQNEAQ. CDR3 length: 17 amino acids. The CDR3 loop reads CASSPGLADISSYEQYF. As DNA, the CDR3 is TGTGCCAGCAGCCCGGGACTAGCGGATATCAGCTCCTACGAGCAGTACTTC.